These 23 T cell receptor beta chains were sequenced from one sample in a study of shared clonotypes between healthy human individuals. The repertoire was sequenced with immunoSEQ multiplex PCR; TCRdb's copy has only in-frame clones and lacks some. The sample carries 2 million to 3 million clones, around nine tenths recorded once. The sample comprised naive CD4+ T cells sorted from blood. Subset defined: CD45RA+ positively selected. These TCRs come from a man between 18 and 29 years old in good health.

The chain is built from TRBV6-5 and TRBJ2-7, with 7 bases fitting TRBD1. With 6 bases clipped from V and 3 bases from J, the junction kept 8 bases outside the gene matches. CDR1 is MNHEY and CDR2 is SVGAGI in the germline V gene. The CDR3 length is 14 residues. Here the CDR3 DNA reads TGTGCCAGCAGCCAGACCACAGGGGTCTACGAGCAGTACTTC. Its translation: CASSQTTGVYEQYF.

The V and J genes are TRBV30 and TRBJ1-3, with D hard to call. Trimming removed 5 bases from V and 0 bases from J, with 11 bases in between. CDR3 length: 14 residues. CDR1 GTSNPN and CDR2 SVGIG come from the germline V gene (reference sequence). The CDR3 DNA reads TGTGCCTGGGGGCAGACGAGCTCTGGAAACACCATATATTTT. This codes for CAWGQTSSGNTIYF. Supplemented by reference TRBV30 and TRBJ1-3, the full variable domain reads SQTIHQWPATLVQPVGSPLSLECTVEGTSNPNLYWYRQAAGRGLQLLFYSVGIGQISSEVPQNLSASRPQDRQFILSSKKLLLSDSGFYLCAWGQTSSGNTIYFGEGSWLTVV.

This sequence joins TRBV30 and TRBJ2-2; D unclear. Trimming took 2 bases from V and 0 from J, leaving 4 bases between them. The germline V gene has CDR1 GTSNPN and CDR2 SVGIG (reference sequence). This CDR3 comprises 13 residues. CDR3 residues: CAWSTSNTGELFF. As DNA, the CDR3 is TGTGCCTGGAGTACATCGAACACCGGGGAGCTGTTTTTT. Together with reference TRBV30 and TRBJ2-2, the CDR3 gives the full variable domain: SQTIHQWPATLVQPVGSPLSLECTVEGTSNPNLYWYRQAAGRGLQLLFYSVGIGQISSEVPQNLSASRPQDRQFILSSKKLLLSDSGFYLCAWSTSNTGELFFGEGSRLTVL.

Points on this clone: The sample carries other DNA sequences with the same CDR3. The V gene is TRBV7-2, the J gene TRBJ2-7; 7 nucleotides match TRBD1. Losses at the gene ends were 5 bases for V and 4 bases for J; bases not matched to a gene: 5. CDR1 SGHTA and CDR2 FQGNSA come from the germline V gene. The CDR3 totals 13 residues. CDR3 in DNA: TGTGCCAGCAGCCGTGACAGGGTATACGAGCAGTACTTC. Translated: CASSRDRVYEQYF.

The V and J genes are TRBV12-5 and TRBJ2-2; TRBD2 might be the D (5 bases). V was trimmed by 8 bases and J by 1 base, leaving 8 bases between them. This CDR3 is built from 13 residues. Germline values: CDR1 LGHNT, CDR2 FRNRAP. As DNA, the CDR3 is TGTGCTAGTTTAGAGGGGAACACCGGGGAGCTGTTTTTT. Encoded protein: CASLEGNTGELFF.

The gene calls are TRBV7-2 and TRBJ1-5; D is possibly TRBD1 (5 bases). Germline V gives CDR1 SGHTA, CDR2 FQGNSA. The V and J ends lost 0 bases and 0 bases respectively, with 9 bases between them. The CDR3 has 16 residues. In DNA, the CDR3 is TGTGCCAGCAGCTTAGCGCGGGGGGGTAGCAATCAGCCCCAGCATTTT. Translation gives CASSLARGGSNQPQHF.

The gene calls are TRBV5-1 and TRBJ1-5, with D uncertain. Germline loops: CDR1 SGHRS, CDR2 YFSETQ. V was pared by 5 bases and J by 1 base, with 10 bases between. The CDR3 runs 14 residues. The CDR3 reads CASREIPSNQPQHF. The CDR3 coding sequence is TGCGCCAGCAGGGAAATACCAAGCAATCAGCCCCAGCATTTT.

The chain has TRBV1 and TRBJ2-5; the tabulated D call, TRBD2, remains unverified against the DNA. The assigned J gene may be wrong: the sequence end matches TRBJ2-7 better. TRBV1 is annotated as a pseudogene. CDR3 size: 16 residues. CDR3: CTEPPGLAGGPHEQYF. The DNA of the CDR3 is TGCACCGAACCCCCGGGACTAGCGGGAGGACCCCACGAGCAGTACTTC.

The V gene is TRBV7-2, the J gene TRBJ2-4, with no clear D. There are 13 residues in the CDR3. Germline CDR1 reads SGHTA; CDR2 reads FQGNSA. The V and J ends lost 6 bases and 7 bases respectively, with 13 bases between them. CDR3 DNA sequence: TGTGCCAGCAGACCAACCGGCCAGAACATTCAGTACTTC. Translated, it gives CASRPTGQNIQYF. Full variable domain (remainder filled in from reference TRBV7-2 and TRBJ2-4): GAGVSQSPSNKVTEKGKDVELRCDPISGHTALYWYRQSLGQGLEFLIYFQGNSAPDKSGLPSDRFSAERTGGSVSTLTIQRTQQEDSAVYLCASRPTGQNIQYFGAGTRLSVL.

V and J are TRBV6-5 and TRBJ2-3; 7 bases align to TRBD2. This CDR3 contains 15 residues. The trim removed 6 bases at V and 0 bases at J, leaving 6 bases unmatched. CDR1 MNHEY and CDR2 SVGAGI come from the germline V gene. The CDR3 here is CASSLSGSSTDTQYF. The DNA of the CDR3 is TGTGCCAGCAGCCTTAGCGGGTCTAGCACAGATACGCAGTATTTT.

This clone was picked up a small number of times. V gene TRBV6-1 combines with J gene TRBJ1-2; TRBD1 aligns across 7 bases. The ends lost 4 bases at V and 12 bases at J; junction bases unmatched: 8. Per the germline V gene, CDR1 is MNHNS and CDR2 is SASEGT. This CDR3 spans 12 amino acids. CDR3 residues: CASSVTGLGDTF. Here the CDR3 DNA reads TGTGCCAGCAGTGTGACAGGGTTAGGTGACACCTTC.

Details on this clone: The junction differs from germline at one of its ends, possibly a read error. Other DNA sequences in this specimen translate into the identical CDR3. The rearrangement joins TRBV11-2 to TRBJ1-3; 9 bases match TRBD1. Looked up from germline, CDR1 is SGHAT and CDR2 is FQNNGV. The CDR3 has 16 amino acids. The CDR3 loop is CASSRGQGGAGNTIYF. The CDR3 nucleotides read TGCGCCAGCAGCCGGGGACAGGGAGGGGCTGGAAACACCATATATTTT.

The sample holds one count of this clone. CDR3: CASSSPVLLAGADTQYF. Written as DNA, the CDR3 is TGTGCCAGCAGCTCCCCCGTTCTCCTAGCGGGAGCAGATACGCAGTATTTT. The genes are TRBV9 and TRBJ2-3; TRBD2 matches at 10 bases. The CDR3 has 17 amino acids. With 4 bases clipped from V and 4 bases from J, the junction kept 12 bases outside the gene matches. Germline CDR1 reads SGDLS; CDR2 reads YYNGEE.

V and J are TRBV25-1 and TRBJ1-2; D uncertain. The CDR3 is 14 residues long. Trimming took 4 bases from V and 0 from J, leaving 9 bases between them. Germline CDR1 MGHDK, CDR2 SYGVNS. CDR3 residues: CASSAGSANYGYTF. For the CDR3, the DNA is TGTGCCAGCAGTGCCGGGTCAGCTAACTATGGCTACACCTTC.

The chain links TRBV30 to TRBJ1-5; D is possibly TRBD1 (6 bases). This CDR3 contains 12 residues. Germline values: CDR1 GTSNPN, CDR2 SVGIG (reference sequence). V gave up 1 base and J gave up 9 bases, with 10 bases separating them. CDR3: CAWSGQQGPQHF. The DNA of the CDR3 is TGTGCCTGGAGTGGCCAACAGGGGCCCCAGCATTTT. Complete variable domain (other parts from reference TRBV30 and TRBJ1-5): SQTIHQWPATLVQPVGSPLSLECTVEGTSNPNLYWYRQAAGRGLQLLFYSVGIGQISSEVPQNLSASRPQDRQFILSSKKLLLSDSGFYLCAWSGQQGPQHFGDGTRLSIL.

This clone showed up just once. The rearrangement joins TRBV5-6 to TRBJ1-3, with a tentative D call TRBD1 (5 bases). Trimming stripped 7 bases from V and 0 bases from J, with 17 bases between. This CDR3 contains 16 residues. CDR1 and CDR2 (germline): SGHDT, YYEEEE. This CDR3 is CASAKGLAFSGNTIYF. The DNA for the CDR3 is TGTGCCAGCGCTAAGGGGCTCGCGTTCTCTGGAAACACCATATATTTT. Full variable domain (rest looked up from reference TRBV5-6 and TRBJ1-3): DAGVTQSPTHLIKTRGQQVTLRCSPKSGHDTVSWYQQALGQGPQFIFQYYEEEERQRGNFPDRFSGHQFPNYSSELNVNALLLGDSALYLCASAKGLAFSGNTIYFGEGSWLTVV.

This chain uses TRBV4-3 with TRBJ1-6; D not resolved. Looked up from germline, CDR1 is LGHNA and CDR2 is YSLEER. The CDR3 covers 15 residues. Trimming pared 1 base from V and 6 bases from J, leaving 10 bases between. CDR3 sequence reads: CASSQVIGFNSPLHF. CDR3 coding DNA: TGCGCCAGCAGCCAAGTAATCGGGTTTAATTCACCCCTCCACTTT.

The chain joins TRBV9 to TRBJ2-3; 13 nucleotides match TRBD2. CDR3 length: 15 amino acids. The ends lost 7 bases at V and 3 bases at J; junction bases unmatched: 5. Germline loops: CDR1 SGDLS, CDR2 YYNGEE. The DNA for the CDR3 is TGTGCCAGCGGACCGGGACTAGCGGGAACAGATACGCAGTATTTT. Its protein is CASGPGLAGTDTQYF. The variable domain in full, with the rest retrieved from reference TRBV9 and TRBJ2-3, is DSGVTQTPKHLITATGQRVTLRCSPRSGDLSVYWYQQSLDQGLQFLIQYYNGEERAKGNILERFSAQQFPDLHSELNLSSLELGDSALYFCASGPGLAGTDTQYFGPGTRLTVL.

The chain joins TRBV27 to TRBJ2-2, with TRBD2 matching over 10 bases. From germline, CDR1 is MNHEY and CDR2 SMNVEV (reference sequence). The CDR3 extends over 16 amino acids. The junction had 7 bases not matched to a gene; V was cut back by 7 bases and J by 2 bases. The CDR3 DNA reads TGTGCCAGCAAGAAGAGCGGGGGGGCAAACACCGGGGAGCTGTTTTTT. The encoded protein is CASKKSGGANTGELFF.

The rearrangement joins TRBV5-4 to TRBJ1-1; unclear D gene. This CDR3 is 15 amino acids long. Trimming removed 3 bases at V and 0 bases at J, with 12 bases between. Germline V gives CDR1 SGHNT, CDR2 YYREEE (reference sequence). CDR3 bases: TGTGCCAGCAGCTCCGCCGGAATGGTGAACACTGAAGCTTTCTTT. Residues: CASSSAGMVNTEAFF.

The gene calls are TRBV7-2 and TRBJ2-3; D remains ambiguous. There are 14 residues in the CDR3. The ends were cut back, 8 bases at V and 0 bases at J, with 12 bases in the middle. CDR1 and CDR2 (germline): SGHTA, FQGNSA. CDR3 region: CASRSPGSTDTQYF. The CDR3 coding sequence is TGTGCCAGCCGAAGCCCCGGCAGCACAGATACGCAGTATTTT.

The chain combines TRBV28 with TRBJ2-7; no reliable D call. The CDR3 contains 10 residues. V was pared by 8 bases and J by 5 bases, with 7 bases between. Germline assignment: CDR1 MDHEN and CDR2 SYDVKM. CDR3: CASSRDEQYF. CDR3 sequence (DNA): TGTGCCAGCTCTAGGGACGAGCAGTACTTC.

As for this clone: Other DNA variants within this sample encode the same CDR3. This chain links TRBV5-1 with TRBJ2-7; 7 nucleotides match TRBD2. Germline lookup yields CDR1 SGHRS and CDR2 YFSETQ. V dropped 4 bases and J dropped 0; count of bases not matched to a gene: 4. The CDR3 sequence is 14 residues long. The CDR3 DNA reads TGCGCCAGCAGCCCCGGGGGGAGCTCCTACGAGCAGTACTTC. It is translated as CASSPGGSSYEQYF.